Here is one T cell receptor (beta chain) with its context. Per the original methods: From reference gene primer amplification, estimates of nucleated cell counts were derived. Libraries were prepared by immunoSEQ multiplex PCR; TCRdb keeps only in-frame clonotypes and omits some of them. V and J calls and clone size are given by that table; D and trimming were obtained from the DNA. The sample shows approximately 240,000 clones, roughly 86% of them seen only once. The sample is drawn from a study of blood T cell repertoires in COVID-19. Study information: Acute and convalescent COVID-19 samples came from the United States, Italy and Spain. PBMCs, B-cell-depleted T cells, or T cells were the source of the cDNA or gDNA that made up the material.

The CDR3 sequence is 16 residues long. Germline-derived CDR1 and CDR2 are LNHNV and YYDKDF (reference sequence). The V segment lost 3 bases and the J segment 8 bases; nucleotides outside the gene matches: 8. The sequence derives from a woman aged 30 to 39 who had recovered from COVID-19. The sample comprised peripheral blood. This chain joins TRBV15 and TRBJ1-6; 9 bases are shared with TRBD1. Here the CDR3 reads CATSSEAGTGYSPLHF. The CDR3 DNA sequence: TGTGCCACCAGCAGTGAGGCCGGGACAGGGTATTCACCCCTCCACTTT. The full variable domain, in which reference TRBV15 and TRBJ1-6 provide the parts outside the CDR3, is DAMVIQNPRYQVTQFGKPVTLSCSQTLNHNVMYWYQQKSSQAPKLLFHYYDKDFNNEADTPDNFQSRRPNTSFCFLDIRSPGLGDTAMYLCATSSEAGTGYSPLHFGNGTRLTVT.